This T cell receptor (beta chain) was observed in a study of T cells expressing NK-cell markers. Study-wide background: Researchers got TCR beta repertoires out of sorted CD3+CD56+NKG2C+, CD3+CD56+NKG2C- and CD3+CD56-NKG2C+ T cells. The study sequenced eight donors, seven HCMV-seropositive and one seronegative. Whole-study findings and limits: HCMV specificity of expanded NKG2C+ T cell clones remained unclear.

TCRdb re-called the 5' RACE reads and shows each CDR3 protein once, DNA omitted. The repertoire table contains fewer than 400,000 distinct CDR3 sequences. This CDR3 region has 14 residues. Turning to this clonotype: What it binds is unknown.

The TCR comes from a man between 18 and 69 years old in good health. The sample comprised blood T cells: a sorted CD56 or NKG2C T cell subset, CD4+ or CD8+ T cells, or bulk PBMC T cells (not recorded which). The chain carries TRBV12-3 or TRBV12-4 and TRBJ2-1; TCRdb designates TRBD1, a call that cannot be tested without DNA. CDR3: CASSAVRGYNEQFF.